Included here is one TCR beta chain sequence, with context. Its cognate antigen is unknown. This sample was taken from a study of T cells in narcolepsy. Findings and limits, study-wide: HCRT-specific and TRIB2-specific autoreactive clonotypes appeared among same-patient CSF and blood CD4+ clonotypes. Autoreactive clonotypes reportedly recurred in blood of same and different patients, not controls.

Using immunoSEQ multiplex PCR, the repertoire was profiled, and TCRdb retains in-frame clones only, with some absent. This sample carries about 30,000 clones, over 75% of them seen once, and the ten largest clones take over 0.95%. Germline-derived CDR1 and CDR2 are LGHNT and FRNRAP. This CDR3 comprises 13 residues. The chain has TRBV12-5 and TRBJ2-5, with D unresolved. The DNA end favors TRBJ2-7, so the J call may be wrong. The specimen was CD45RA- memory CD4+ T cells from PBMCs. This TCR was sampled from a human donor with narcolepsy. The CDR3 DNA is TGTGCTAGTGGTCCCCCGGGTTCCCACGAGCAGTACTTC. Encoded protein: CASGPPGSHEQYF.